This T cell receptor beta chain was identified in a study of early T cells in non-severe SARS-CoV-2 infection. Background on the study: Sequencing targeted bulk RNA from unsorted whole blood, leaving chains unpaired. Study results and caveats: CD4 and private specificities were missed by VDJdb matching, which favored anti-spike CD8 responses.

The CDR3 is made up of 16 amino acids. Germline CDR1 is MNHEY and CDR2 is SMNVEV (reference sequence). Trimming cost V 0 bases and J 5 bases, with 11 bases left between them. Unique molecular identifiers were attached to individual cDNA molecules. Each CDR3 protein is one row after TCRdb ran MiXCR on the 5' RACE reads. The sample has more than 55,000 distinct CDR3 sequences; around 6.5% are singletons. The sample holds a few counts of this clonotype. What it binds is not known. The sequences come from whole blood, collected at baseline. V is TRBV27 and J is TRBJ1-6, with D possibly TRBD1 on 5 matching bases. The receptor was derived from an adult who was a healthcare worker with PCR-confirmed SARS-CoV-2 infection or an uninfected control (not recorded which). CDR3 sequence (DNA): TGTGCCAGCAGTTTATCCGGGGGACTGAATAATTCACCCCTCCACTTT. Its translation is CASSLSGGLNNSPLHF.